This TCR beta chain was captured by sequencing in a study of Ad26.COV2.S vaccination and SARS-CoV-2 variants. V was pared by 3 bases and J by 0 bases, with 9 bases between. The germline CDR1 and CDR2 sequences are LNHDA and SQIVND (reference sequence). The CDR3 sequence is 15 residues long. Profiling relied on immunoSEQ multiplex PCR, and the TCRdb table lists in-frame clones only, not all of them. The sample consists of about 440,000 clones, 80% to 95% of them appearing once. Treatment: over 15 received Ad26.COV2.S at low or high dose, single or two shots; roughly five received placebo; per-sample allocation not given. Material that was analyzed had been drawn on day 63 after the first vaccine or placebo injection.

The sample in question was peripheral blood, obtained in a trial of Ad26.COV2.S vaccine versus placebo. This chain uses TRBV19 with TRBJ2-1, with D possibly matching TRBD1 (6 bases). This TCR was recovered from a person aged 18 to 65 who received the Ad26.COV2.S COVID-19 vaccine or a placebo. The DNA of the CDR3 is TGTGCCAGTAGTATCCTAGGGGGCTCCTACAATGAGCAGTTCTTC. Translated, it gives CASSILGGSYNEQFF.